Listed below are T cell receptor beta chains from one sample, sequenced in a study of regulatory T cells in long-lasting Graves disease. A single record per CDR3 protein comes from TCRdb applying MiXCR to the multiplex PCR reads. Of some 370,000 distinct CDR3 sequences listed, less than 25% are singletons. The starting material was peripheral blood mononuclear cells (PBMCs), obtained when the disease was refractory, from a patient treated with antithyroid drugs. The receptors stem from a female donor with Graves disease. CDR3s leave out the opening cysteine and the closing phenylalanine or tryptophan. Size tells how often a clone was seen (once, few, many) or the class of an expanded clone, and some rows leave it out.

TRBV10-3,few,AISELSGNFTGELF
TRBV11-2,many,ASSPSGVEQY
TRBV12-3/TRBV12-4,many,ASSFQGQPQH
TRBV3-1,.,ASSPDRATANTIY
TRBV11-2,.,ASSLVQDSSGANVLT
TRBV12-3/TRBV12-4,.,ASSRGGIGTSGDNEQF
TRBV7-9,few,ASSPMATGEQY
TRBV28,.,ASSPERAGNEQF
TRBV27,.,ASSLIQGGYAEAF
TRBV7-6,.,ASSLAASVEYEQY
TRBV3-1,once,ASSQGPGTPGGYT
TRBV9,few,ASSVESDGELF
TRBV25-1,.,ASSPSLGQGNQPQH
TRBV7-2,.,ASSFTDSGNTIY
TRBV7-6,.,ASSLSLEGSYEQY
TRBV19,few,ASRYRGPLTEAF
TRBV11-2,.,ASSLEGDTQY
TRBV6-2/TRBV6-3,.,ASSYGSGAQY
TRBV12-3/TRBV12-4,few,ASSPPPGSTYNEQF
TRBV2,.,ASREGTGNTIY
TRBV12-3/TRBV12-4,many,ASSPSGSAYEQY
TRBV7-9,many,ASSSYRGRGSYEQY
TRBV7-8,.,ASSLGWSRSVYEQY
TRBV7-9,few,ASSPTVLSGYGYT
TRBV11-1,few,ASSLNSGHRRSSYNSPLH
TRBV20-1,.,SAREGVGESTQY
TRBV2,many,ASGGTAANSNQPQH
TRBV7-2,.,ASSDPGPTEAF
TRBV30,.,AWSAGTGGNYGYT
TRBV4-3,.,ASHRAEANTGELF
TRBV5-1,.,ASSLGQGENQPQH
TRBV28,few,ASSLRRTRKWYDEQF
TRBV7-9,many,ASSLEGSGPTDTQY
TRBV2,many,ASSYDRGLQY
TRBV6-1,.,ASNTIGAGELF
TRBV12-3/TRBV12-4,.,ASSPPGGGDTQY
TRBV20-1,.,SARKGGRGRTSNQPQH
TRBV5-1,.,ASSFDPDQGGQPQH
TRBV20-1,.,SALQGGSTEAF
TRBV7-2,many,ASSYYAAQITEAF
TRBV27,many,ASSPGTPGNTEAF
TRBV4-3,.,ASSQDLDGETQY
TRBV30,.,AWGSDTQY
TRBV29-1,.,SVEALAGHGGEQY
TRBV13,many,ASSNGLAGLNTGELF
TRBV12-3/TRBV12-4,many,ASSFARTEAF
TRBV20-1,once,SARSSGRENEQF
TRBV19,few,ASNPDSNTGELF
TRBV28,many,ASSPQPGPSSYEQY
TRBV19,few,ASSAQRWQPQH
TRBV6-1,few,ASSPGDRVSYEQY
TRBV7-2,.,ASSLAGQLYGYT
TRBV4-3,few,ASSQGLTESSYEQY
TRBV6-5,few,ASSYSSPEIYEQY
TRBV19,few,ASSIAQGNQPQH
TRBV30,few,AWIPQGNTEAF
TRBV27,many,ASSLPGFGETQY